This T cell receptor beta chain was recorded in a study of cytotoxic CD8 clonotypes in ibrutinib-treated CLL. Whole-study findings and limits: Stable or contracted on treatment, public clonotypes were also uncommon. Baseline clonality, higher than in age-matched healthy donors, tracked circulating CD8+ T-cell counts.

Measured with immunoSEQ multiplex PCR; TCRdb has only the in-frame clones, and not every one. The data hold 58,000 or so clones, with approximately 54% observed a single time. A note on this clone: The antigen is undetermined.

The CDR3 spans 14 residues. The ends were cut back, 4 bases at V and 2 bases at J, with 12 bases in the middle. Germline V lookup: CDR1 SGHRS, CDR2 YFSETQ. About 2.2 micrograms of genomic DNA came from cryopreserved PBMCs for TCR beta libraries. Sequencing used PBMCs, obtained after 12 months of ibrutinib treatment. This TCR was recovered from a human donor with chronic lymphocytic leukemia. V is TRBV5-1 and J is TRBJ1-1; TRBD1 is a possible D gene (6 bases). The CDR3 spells CASSRGTTNTEAFF. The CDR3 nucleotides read TGCGCCAGCAGCCGCGGGACAACTAACACTGAAGCTTTCTTT.